This TCR beta chain was captured by sequencing in a study of cytomegalovirus exposure and HLA in healthy donors. Concerning this clone: Its antigen is not known.

Healthy bone marrow donors formed the donor group. This donor has no recorded CMV serostatus. Study-level findings and limits: One variant, a missense change in DCLRE1C, was linked in a later analysis to TCR beta V- and J-gene trimming.

Primers: 60 Vbeta forward and 13 Jbeta reverse. Clones were read by immunoSEQ multiplex PCR, and TCRdb kept only the in-frame ones, dropping some. Counted here are some 130,000 clones, just under 80% occurring once; the ten biggest clones make up 4.8%. This CDR3 has 14 amino acids. Germline lookup yields CDR1 SEHNR and CDR2 FQNEAQ (reference sequence). V gave up 5 bases and J gave up 8 bases; unmatched junction bases: 5. The TCR comes from a man younger than 40 in good health. Material: PBMCs. The gene calls are TRBV7-9 and TRBJ1-4, with 10 bases fitting TRBD1. The CDR3 bases are TGTGCCAGCAGCCGGGACAGGGGCGGGGAAAAACTGTTTTTT. It specifies CASSRDRGGEKLFF.